This TCR beta chain was sequenced in a study of CD8+ T cells in alopecia areata. Study overall: For the treated group, dosing was oral tofacitinib at 5 to 10 mg twice daily.

This CDR3 is built from 18 residues. Germline lookup yields CDR1 SNHLY and CDR2 FYNNEI. V was clipped by 6 bases and J by 2 bases; unmatched bases: 17. Treatment specified: oral pan-JAK inhibitor, 5-10 mg twice daily. To note about this clone: Its target is unknown.

Isolated RNA was reverse transcribed into cDNA used as the sequencing template. Sequenced by immunoSEQ multiplex PCR; TCRdb stores in-frame clones only, minus some. The table records some 150,000 clones, roughly 86% of them present only once. Study outcomes and limitations: Uncertainty remains about how baseline CD8+ expansion links to response, with one nonresponder. Across lesional scalp, and particularly alopecia totalis/universalis, clonality surpassed that of normal scalp.

The source is a human donor with alopecia areata. The starting material was CD8+ T cells sorted from blood, obtained at week 4, from a patient treated with tofacitinib. The rearrangement uses TRBV2 and TRBJ2-7, with 9 bases matching TRBD2. This CDR3 is CASRTLIAGESFAYEQYF. The CDR3 nucleotides read TGTGCCAGCAGGACCCTTATAGCGGGAGAGAGTTTCGCCTACGAGCAGTACTTC.